One sample yielded the 22 T cell receptor beta chains listed below, sequenced in a study of cytomegalovirus exposure and HLA in healthy donors. Vbeta (60) and Jbeta (13) primers were used in the PCR. Sequencing was performed with immunoSEQ multiplex PCR; in TCRdb, only in-frame clones are kept and a portion is missing. The data contain 140,000 to 150,000 clones, roughly 80% of them singletons. Sequencing input: PBMCs. These receptors all stem from a male donor in good health and CMV-seronegative.

This chain joins TRBV13 and TRBJ2-7; 8 positions match TRBD1. The CDR3 loop spans 19 amino acids. Germline CDR1 PRHDT, CDR2 FYEKMQ (reference sequence). V was pared by 5 bases and J by 5 bases, with 23 bases of the junction left unmatched. CDR3 in DNA: TGTGCCAGCAGCGTAGACACACTTCTACCGGGACAGGTTTTCAACGAGCAGTACTTC. This sequence encodes CASSVDTLLPGQVFNEQYF.

The CDR3 DNA is TGTGCCAGCAGCTCGGGACTGAACAAGCAGTACTTC. It codes for CASSSGLNKQYF. This chain connects TRBV7-8 to TRBJ2-4; TRBD2 is a possible D gene (6 bases). The V gene's germline CDR1 is SGHVS and CDR2 FQNEAQ. Trimming pared 4 bases from V and 13 bases from J, leaving 14 bases between. The CDR3 sequence is 12 residues long.

This clone appeared once. The chain joins TRBV5-5 to TRBJ1-1, with 10 bases that match TRBD1. Germline loops: CDR1 SGHKS, CDR2 YYEKEE (reference sequence). Losses at the gene ends were 0 bases for V and 4 bases for J; bases not matched to a gene: 3. The CDR3 extends over 15 amino acids. This CDR3 reads CASSLGTGGSTEAFF. The CDR3 nucleotides are TGTGCCAGCAGCTTGGGGACAGGGGGTAGCACTGAAGCTTTCTTT.

The CDR3 here is CASSWGLYSSYNEQFF. For the CDR3, the DNA is TGTGCCAGCAGCTGGGGACTGTATAGCTCCTACAATGAGCAGTTCTTC. The V and J genes are TRBV7-2 and TRBJ2-1; possible D gene TRBD2, 6 bases. The CDR3 length is 16 residues. The V end lost 4 bases, the J end lost 0 bases, and 13 bases lay between the germline ends. Germline V gene sequence: CDR1 SGHTA, CDR2 FQGNSA.

The CDR3 bases are TGTGCCAGCAGTGATAGTCCGACATACGAGCAGTACTTC. Its translation: CASSDSPTYEQYF. V is TRBV25-1 and J is TRBJ2-7, with unresolved D. Germline CDR1 reads MGHDK; CDR2 reads SYGVNS. V lost 3 bases to trimming and J lost 4 bases, with 10 bases between them. The CDR3 is 13 residues long.

This rearrangement joins TRBV7-8 to TRBJ1-2; TRBD1 agrees at 9 bases. The CDR3 spans 15 residues. Losses at the gene ends were 4 bases for V and 2 bases for J; bases not matched to a gene: 5. From germline, CDR1 is SGHVS and CDR2 FQNEAQ. CDR3 protein: CASSSNRGLNYGYTF. The CDR3 DNA sequence: TGTGCCAGCAGCTCTAACAGGGGGCTCAACTATGGCTACACCTTC.

The chain carries TRBV27 and TRBJ1-5; D not resolved. V shed 0 bases and J shed 0 bases, with 3 bases lying between them. This CDR3 comprises 14 residues. Germline V lookup: CDR1 MNHEY, CDR2 SMNVEV (reference sequence). CDR3 coding DNA: TGTGCCAGCAGTTTATCGCGTAGCAATCAGCCCCAGCATTTT. Amino acids: CASSLSRSNQPQHF.

In this sample, this clone turned up a few times. The V gene is TRBV7-2, the J gene TRBJ2-3; weak D call: TRBD1 (6 bases). Germline V gene data show CDR1 as SGHTA and CDR2 as FQGNSA. V was clipped by 5 bases and J by 1 base, with 13 bases between them. This CDR3 contains 15 residues. The CDR3 nucleotides are TGTGCCAGCAGCGACGGTGGGGGCCGCACAGATACGCAGTATTTT. Amino acids: CASSDGGGRTDTQYF. Complete variable domain (other parts from reference TRBV7-2 and TRBJ2-3): GAGVSQSPSNKVTEKGKDVELRCDPISGHTALYWYRQSLGQGLEFLIYFQGNSAPDKSGLPSDRFSAERTGGSVSTLTIQRTQQEDSAVYLCASSDGGGRTDTQYFGPGTRLTVL.

The chain uses TRBV5-5 and TRBJ2-7; tentatively, D is TRBD2 (6 bases). The V end was cut by 3 bases, the J end by 6 bases, with 19 bases between. This CDR3 region has 15 residues. Germline V lookup: CDR1 SGHKS, CDR2 YYEKEE (reference sequence). CDR3 DNA sequence: TGTGCCAGCAGCTGGGAAGTTCGGGCAGCGGGCGAGCAGTACTTC. Its translation is CASSWEVRAAGEQYF.

The chain has TRBV4-1 and TRBJ2-7, with D possibly matching TRBD2 (5 bases). Germline lookup yields CDR1 MGHRA and CDR2 YSYEKL. CDR3 length: 14 residues. Deletions cut 0 bases from V and 1 base from J, with 7 bases between. CDR3 DNA sequence: TGCGCCAGCAGCCAAGACGGCGGGTCCTACGAGCAGTACTTC. This gives the protein CASSQDGGSYEQYF.

The chain carries TRBV7-9 and TRBJ2-4, with 9 bases identical to TRBD1. Germline trimming cut 4 bases from V and 0 bases from J; bases unmatched to any gene: 4. Germline CDR1 SEHNR, CDR2 FQNEAQ (reference sequence). The CDR3 extends over 16 amino acids. The CDR3, as DNA: TGTGCCAGCAGCTCGGACAGGGGCCTAGCCAAAAACATTCAGTACTTC. Translation: CASSSDRGLAKNIQYF.

This clone was seen once. The chain links TRBV5-5 to TRBJ1-6; D is uncertain. The germline V gene encodes CDR1 SGHKS and CDR2 YYEKEE (reference sequence). Trimming cost V 0 bases and J 0 bases, with 4 bases left between them. This CDR3 has 15 amino acids. CDR3 in amino acids: CASSLGSSYNSPLHF. As DNA, the CDR3 is TGTGCCAGCAGCTTGGGCAGCTCCTATAATTCACCCCTCCACTTT. Supplemented by reference TRBV5-5 and TRBJ1-6, the full variable domain reads DAGVTQSPTHLIKTRGQQVTLRCSPISGHKSVSWYQQVLGQGPQFIFQYYEKEERGRGNFPDRFSARQFPNYSSELNVNALLLGDSALYLCASSLGSSYNSPLHFGNGTRLTVT.

As for this clone: Germline is not matched at one junction end, which may reflect a read error. J is TRBJ2-1 and V is TRBV7-9, with a tentative D call TRBD1 (6 bases). The germline CDR1 and CDR2 sequences are SEHNR and FQNEAQ (reference sequence). The CDR3 is made up of 13 amino acids. The CDR3 DNA reads as TGTGCCAGCACCGGGACAAGCCACAATAAGCAGTTCTTC. This translates into CASTGTSHNKQFF.

The chain is built from TRBV10-3 and TRBJ2-3; 12 nucleotides line up with TRBD2. Germline CDR1 ENHRY, CDR2 SYGVKD. The CDR3 has 16 residues. V lost 6 bases and J lost 5; bases outside the gene matches: 9. CDR3: CAIRVESSGGVDTQYF. The CDR3 DNA reads TGTGCCATCAGGGTCGAGTCTAGCGGGGGGGTAGATACGCAGTATTTT.

The chain recombines TRBV7-9 with TRBJ2-7; D unresolved. The V end lost 7 bases, the J end lost 8 bases, and 15 bases lay between the germline ends. Germline lookup yields CDR1 SEHNR and CDR2 FQNEAQ (reference sequence). The CDR3 extends over 12 amino acids. The CDR3 sequence: CASTNWSGQQYF. The CDR3 nucleotides read TGTGCCAGCACCAATTGGTCTGGGCAGCAGTACTTC. The full variable domain, its missing parts supplied by reference TRBV7-9 and TRBJ2-7, is DTGVSQNPRHKITKRGQNVTFRCDPISEHNRLYWYRQTLGQGPEFLTYFQNEAQLEKSRLLSDRFSAERPKGSFSTLEIQRTEQGDSAMYLCASTNWSGQQYFGPGTRLTVT.

The chain has TRBV19 and TRBJ2-1, with 9 bases aligning to TRBD2. The CDR3 spans 13 residues. J lost 13 bases, V lost 7 bases, and 11 bases had no gene match. Germline CDR1 LNHDA, CDR2 SQIVND (reference sequence). Written as DNA, the CDR3 is TGTGCCAGTACCCCCGGGGCGGGAGGGCCCCAGTTCTTC. Translation: CASTPGAGGPQFF.

This clone showed up just a few times. This CDR3 is CSVGGGSYEQYF. The CDR3 nucleotides are TGCAGCGTTGGAGGGGGTAGCTACGAGCAGTACTTC. This sequence joins TRBV29-1 and TRBJ2-7; D possibly corresponds to TRBD1 (6 bases). Trimming removed 4 bases from V and 3 bases from J, with 10 bases in between. In germline, CDR1 is SQVTM, CDR2 ANQGSEA. The CDR3 sequence is 12 residues long.

This chain links TRBV30 with TRBJ1-1, with a tentative D call TRBD1 (5 bases). V was cut by 4 bases and J by 6 bases, with 12 bases left in between. This CDR3 is built from 12 residues. The germline V gene has CDR1 GTSNPN and CDR2 SVGIG (reference sequence). CDR3 sequence: CAWIGQGSEAFF. In DNA, the CDR3 is TGTGCCTGGATTGGCCAGGGATCTGAAGCTTTCTTT.

As to this clone: The sample carries other DNA sequences with the same CDR3. V gene TRBV18 combines with J gene TRBJ2-5; 9 bases are shared with TRBD1. The CDR3 contains 13 residues. CDR1 is KGHSH, CDR2 LQKENI, per germline. The V gene end was trimmed by 3 bases and the J gene end by 5 bases; junction bases not matched to a gene: 1. CDR3 DNA: TGTGCCAGCTCACCCGGGACAGGGGAGACCCAGTACTTC. Its translation is CASSPGTGETQYF.

The chain recombines TRBV7-9 with TRBJ2-7; 15 positions agree with TRBD2. The CDR3 extends over 17 amino acids. V trimming: 4 bases; J trimming: 0 bases; junction bases outside the gene matches: 4. The germline CDR1 and CDR2 sequences are SEHNR and FQNEAQ (reference sequence). DNA of the CDR3: TGTGCCAGCAGCTCCGGGACTAGCGGGGGGCCCTCCTACGAGCAGTACTTC. The encoded protein is CASSSGTSGGPSYEQYF. The complete variable domain, with remaining parts taken from reference TRBV7-9 and TRBJ2-7, reads DTGVSQNPRHKITKRGQNVTFRCDPISEHNRLYWYRQTLGQGPEFLTYFQNEAQLEKSRLLSDRFSAERPKGSFSTLEIQRTEQGDSAMYLCASSSGTSGGPSYEQYFGPGTRLTVT.

The rearrangement joins TRBV27 to TRBJ2-7; D is undetermined. The CDR3 consists of 13 residues. Deletions cut 4 bases from V and 0 bases from J, with 7 bases between. Germline V lookup: CDR1 MNHEY, CDR2 SMNVEV (reference sequence). The CDR3: CASSYRDSYEQYF. The CDR3 DNA reads TGTGCCAGCAGTTACAGAGACTCCTACGAGCAGTACTTC.

The sample holds one count of this clone. V is TRBV6-1 and J is TRBJ2-7; D call uncertain. The germline V gene has CDR1 MNHNS and CDR2 SASEGT. The CDR3 totals 13 residues. Trimming removed 4 bases at V and 1 base at J, with 8 bases between. The CDR3 sequence: CASSGPVSYEQYF. CDR3 coding DNA: TGTGCCAGCAGTGGGCCCGTGTCCTACGAGCAGTACTTC.